This TCR beta chain came from a study of blood T cell repertoires in COVID-19. Study summary: PBMCs, B-cell-depleted T cells, or T cells provided the cDNA or gDNA that made up the material.

The germline V gene encodes CDR1 MNHNY and CDR2 SVGAGI (reference sequence). This CDR3 spans 12 amino acids. Trimming at V came to 10 bases and at J to 5 bases, leaving 8 bases not matched to a gene. In the original workflow: Amplification of reference gene primers provided the estimated nucleated cell counts. Measured with immunoSEQ multiplex PCR; TCRdb has only the in-frame clones, and not every one. The DNA was the basis for D and trimming; V, J and clone size are from that table. The data contain around 50,000 clones, less than 90% of them singletons. The sequenced sample was peripheral blood. The source of this sequence is a human donor in a cohort sampled during active COVID-19. This chain connects TRBV6-6 to TRBJ2-7, with TRBD1 matching over 7 bases. CDR3 DNA: TGTGCCACCTTAGACAGGGACGACGAGCAGTACTTC. Its translation is CATLDRDDEQYF.